The 10 T cell receptor beta chains reported below all come from one sample, sequenced in a study of shared clonotypes between healthy human individuals. Profiled with immunoSEQ multiplex PCR; TCRdb holds only in-frame clones, not every one. The table lists about 1 million clones, under 80% of them singletons. The sequenced material came from memory CD4+ T cells sorted from blood. The subset is: CD45RA-negative fraction. These receptors were taken from a man aged 18 to 35 in good health.

V is TRBV27 and J is TRBJ1-2; the match to TRBD1 covers 9 bases. CDR1 and CDR2 from the germline V gene are MNHEY and SMNVEV (reference sequence). This CDR3 has 13 residues. V lost 7 bases and J lost 5; bases outside the gene matches: 5. CDR3 amino acids: CASKQGAQYGYTF. The CDR3 nucleotides read TGTGCCAGCAAACAGGGGGCTCAGTATGGCTACACCTTC.

About this clone itself: Other DNA sequences in the sample encode the same CDR3. The chain employs TRBV19 and TRBJ1-6, with 10 bases identical to TRBD1. The CDR3 is made up of 12 amino acids. J lost 7 bases, V lost 10 bases, and 1 base had no gene match. CDR1 is LNHDA and CDR2 is SQIVND in the germline V gene (reference sequence). The CDR3 protein is CATGQGNSPLHF. The CDR3 nucleotides are TGTGCCACGGGACAGGGGAATTCACCCCTCCACTTT.

The chain links TRBV18 to TRBJ2-2, with 9 bases that match TRBD1. Germline CDR1 KGHSH, CDR2 LQKENI. The CDR3 extends over 15 amino acids. The V segment lost 3 bases and the J segment 7 bases; nucleotides outside the gene matches: 6. The CDR3 bases are TGTGCCAGCTCACCCCCAACAGGGGGCGGCGGGGAGCTGTTTTTT. Amino acids: CASSPPTGGGGELFF.

The CDR3 here is CASSLQPDSYTGELFF. CDR3 DNA sequence: TGTGCCAGCAGTTTACAACCCGACAGTTACACCGGGGAGCTGTTTTTT. The V gene is TRBV27, the J gene TRBJ2-2; D may be TRBD1 (5 bases). V was cut by 2 bases and J by 3 bases, with 13 bases left in between. The CDR3 is 16 residues long. Germline V CDR1 and CDR2: MNHEY, SMNVEV (reference sequence).

Worth noting for this clone: A much larger clone sits a single nucleotide away, making a read error possible. The sample contains more than one DNA sequence encoding this CDR3. The chain uses TRBV6-1 and TRBJ1-6, with D hard to call. Germline CDR1 is MNHNS and CDR2 is SASEGT. V was cut by 6 bases and J by 6 bases, with 6 bases left in between. The CDR3 is 12 amino acids. The CDR3 region has the DNA TGTGCCAGCAGCGATCTTAATTCACCCCTCCACTTT. This codes for CASSDLNSPLHF.

V is TRBV29-1 and J is TRBJ2-1, with D possibly being TRBD1 or TRBD2 (5 bases each). Germline CDR1 SQVTM, CDR2 ANQGSEA. CDR3 length: 18 residues. Trimming shortened V by 7 bases and J by 0 bases, and 25 bases separated the two germline ends. This CDR3 is CSGTTTGLGGFSYNEQFF. CDR3 in DNA: TGCAGCGGGACAACCACGGGGTTAGGCGGGTTCTCCTACAATGAGCAGTTCTTC.

V usage is TRBV14 and J usage is TRBJ1-2; D may be TRBD1 (5 bases). Per the germline V gene, CDR1 is SGHDN and CDR2 is FVKESK. The CDR3 spans 13 residues. Trimming cost V 4 bases and J 1 base, with 7 bases left between them. CDR3 DNA: TGTGCCAGCAGCCGACAGATTAACTATGGCTACACCTTC. It yields the protein CASSRQINYGYTF.

The CDR3 coding sequence is TGCAGCGCCACCCCAGCGGGGGGCAGCACAGATACGCAGTATTTT. Translating gives CSATPAGGSTDTQYF. The chain is built from TRBV29-1 and TRBJ2-3, with 9 nucleotides matching TRBD2. The CDR3 is 15 residues long. Germline CDR1 reads SQVTM; CDR2 reads ANQGSEA. V dropped 7 bases and J dropped 0; count of bases not matched to a gene: 8.

The gene calls are TRBV19 and TRBJ1-2, with D hard to call. The CDR3 totals 13 residues. The germline gives CDR1 LNHDA, CDR2 SQIVND (reference sequence). The V and J ends lost 3 bases and 3 bases respectively, with 8 bases between them. Here the CDR3 DNA reads TGTGCCAGTAGTATCATTCTGGACTATGGCTACACCTTC. Its translation: CASSIILDYGYTF.

V and J are TRBV29-1 and TRBJ2-5, with 10 nucleotides matching TRBD1. The CDR3 is 15 residues long. Germline CDR1 SQVTM, CDR2 ANQGSEA. Trimming removed 5 bases from V and 5 bases from J; junction bases left unmatched: 11. CDR3 region: CSVTSGTGVLETQYF. The CDR3 bases are TGCAGCGTTACTTCCGGGACAGGGGTCCTGGAGACCCAGTACTTC.